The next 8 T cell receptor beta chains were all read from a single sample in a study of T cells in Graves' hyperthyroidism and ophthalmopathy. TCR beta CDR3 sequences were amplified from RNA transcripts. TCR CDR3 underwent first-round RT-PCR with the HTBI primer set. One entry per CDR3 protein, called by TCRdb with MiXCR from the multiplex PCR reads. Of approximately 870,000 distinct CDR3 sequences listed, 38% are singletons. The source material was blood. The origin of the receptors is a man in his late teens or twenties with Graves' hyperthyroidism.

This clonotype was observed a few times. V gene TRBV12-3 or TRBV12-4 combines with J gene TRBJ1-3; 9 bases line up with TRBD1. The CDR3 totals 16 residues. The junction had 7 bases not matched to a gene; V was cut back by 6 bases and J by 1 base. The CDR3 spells CASSPGTGRSGNTIYF. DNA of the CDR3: TGTGCCAGCAGCCCCGGGACAGGGAGATCTGGAAACACCATATATTTT.

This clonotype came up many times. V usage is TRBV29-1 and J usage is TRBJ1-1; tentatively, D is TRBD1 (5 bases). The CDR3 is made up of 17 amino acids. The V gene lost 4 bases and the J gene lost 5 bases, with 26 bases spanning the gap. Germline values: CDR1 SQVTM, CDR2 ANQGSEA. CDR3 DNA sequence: TGCAGCGTTGTCCCCGGGGGACGCGGAATAATAGGGACTGAAGCTTTCTTT. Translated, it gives CSVVPGGRGIIGTEAFF.

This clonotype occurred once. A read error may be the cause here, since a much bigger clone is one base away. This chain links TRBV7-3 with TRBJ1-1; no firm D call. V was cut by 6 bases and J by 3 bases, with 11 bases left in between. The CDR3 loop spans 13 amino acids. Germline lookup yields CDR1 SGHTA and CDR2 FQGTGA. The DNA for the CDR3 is TGTGCCAGCAGTCATCCCGGGGACACTGAAGCTTTCTTT. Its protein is CASSHPGDTEAFF.

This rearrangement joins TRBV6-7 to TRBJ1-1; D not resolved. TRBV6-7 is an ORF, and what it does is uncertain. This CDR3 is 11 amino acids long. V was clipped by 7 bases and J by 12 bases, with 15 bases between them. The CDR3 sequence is CASTRPRGSFF. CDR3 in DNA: TGTGCCAGCACTCGGCCCCGAGGATCTTTCTTT.

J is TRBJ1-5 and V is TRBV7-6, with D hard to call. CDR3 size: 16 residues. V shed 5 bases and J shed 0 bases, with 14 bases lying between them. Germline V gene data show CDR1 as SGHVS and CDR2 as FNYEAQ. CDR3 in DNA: TGTGCCAGCAGCCGTTATTCCGGGTATAGCAATCAGCCCCAGCATTTT. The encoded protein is CASSRYSGYSNQPQHF.

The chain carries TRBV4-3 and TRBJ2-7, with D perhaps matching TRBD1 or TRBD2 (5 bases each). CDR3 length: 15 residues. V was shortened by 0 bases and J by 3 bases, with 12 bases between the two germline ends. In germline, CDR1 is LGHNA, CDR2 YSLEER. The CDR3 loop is CASSQEARGLYEQYF. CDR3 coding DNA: TGCGCCAGCAGCCAAGAGGCCCGGGGCCTCTACGAGCAGTACTTC.

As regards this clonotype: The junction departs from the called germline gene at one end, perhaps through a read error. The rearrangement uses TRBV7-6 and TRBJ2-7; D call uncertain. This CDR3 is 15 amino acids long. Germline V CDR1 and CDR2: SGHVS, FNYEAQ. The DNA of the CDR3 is TGCGCCAGCAGCCAAGATCGGAGAGGTTTCTACGAGCAGTACTTC. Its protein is CASSQDRRGFYEQYF. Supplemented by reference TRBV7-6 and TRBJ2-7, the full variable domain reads GAGVSQSPRYKVTKRGQDVALRCDPISGHVSLYWYRQALGQGPEFLTYFNYEAQQDKSGLPNDRFSAERPEGSISTLTIQRTEQRDSAMYRCASSQDRRGFYEQYFGPGTRLTVT.

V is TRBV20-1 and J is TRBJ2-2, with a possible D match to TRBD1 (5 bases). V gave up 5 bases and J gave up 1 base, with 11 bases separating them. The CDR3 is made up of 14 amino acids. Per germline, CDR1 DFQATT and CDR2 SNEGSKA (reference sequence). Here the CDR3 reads CSALDTENTGELFF. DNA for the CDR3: TGCAGTGCTCTGGACACCGAGAACACCGGGGAGCTGTTTTTT.